The T cell receptor (beta chain) under discussion was sequenced for a study of T cell changes during pregnancy in multiple sclerosis. Repertoires were generated with immunoSEQ multiplex PCR, while TCRdb's copy carries only in-frame clones and drops some. This sample has just over 15,000 clones, with 83% found just once. Trimming removed 4 bases at V and 7 bases at J, with 8 bases between. The CDR3 length is 11 residues. Germline loops: CDR1 DFQATT, CDR2 SNEGSKA (reference sequence). This rearrangement joins TRBV20-1 to TRBJ2-1; a possible D gene is TRBD2 (6 bases). The input for sequencing was CD8+ T cells from peripheral blood mononuclear cells, taken after pregnancy. The sequence was collected from a female donor in good health, enrolled as a control in a pregnancy study. The CDR3 DNA sequence: TGCAGTGCTATCCTAGCGAATGAGCAGTTCTTC. Encoded protein: CSAILANEQFF.